This TCR beta chain was found in a study of blood T cell repertoires in COVID-19. Profiling relied on immunoSEQ multiplex PCR, and the TCRdb table lists in-frame clones only, not all of them. Here the sample spans under 200,000 clones, 80% being singletons. Note on this clone: Other DNA sequences in the sample encode the same CDR3.

Germline V CDR1 and CDR2: SGHAT, FQNNGV. The CDR3 extends over 14 amino acids. The J segment lost 7 bases and the V segment lost 1 base, leaving 0 bases of the junction unmatched. The chain recombines TRBV11-2 with TRBJ1-4, with 10 bases aligning to TRBD1. Sample: PBMCs or T cells enriched from blood (not recorded which). The TCR sequence derives from a woman in her fifties or sixties who had recovered from COVID-19. For the CDR3, the DNA is TGTGCCAGCAGCTTAGGACAGGGGGCTGAAAAACTGTTTTTT. As protein: CASSLGQGAEKLFF.